Listed here is a single TCR beta chain. The antigen remains undetermined. The data originate from a study of T cell responses to AZD1222 COVID-19 vaccine. Study details: Some second doses came at about 4 weeks and others at about 12 weeks; these were pooled. General study findings and limits: Spike-specific TCR breadth and depth rose after two AZD1222 doses. At 160-218 and 743-854, vaccine-associated CD4 TCRs were dominant, and they spanned spike.

The V and J ends lost 5 bases and 9 bases respectively, with 8 bases between them. Germline assignment: CDR1 MNHEY and CDR2 SVGAGI. The CDR3 length is 11 residues. Profiling relied on immunoSEQ multiplex PCR, and the TCRdb table lists in-frame clones only, not all of them. Of approximately 190,000 clones in the sample, 94% were seen once. This TCR was recovered from an adult in good health. This specimen consisted of peripheral blood, obtained on day 0 of AZD1222 vaccination. The J gene is TRBJ2-1, the V gene TRBV6-5; D is uncertain. CDR3 residues: CASSKWGEQFF. As DNA, the CDR3 is TGTGCCAGCAGTAAATGGGGTGAGCAGTTCTTC.